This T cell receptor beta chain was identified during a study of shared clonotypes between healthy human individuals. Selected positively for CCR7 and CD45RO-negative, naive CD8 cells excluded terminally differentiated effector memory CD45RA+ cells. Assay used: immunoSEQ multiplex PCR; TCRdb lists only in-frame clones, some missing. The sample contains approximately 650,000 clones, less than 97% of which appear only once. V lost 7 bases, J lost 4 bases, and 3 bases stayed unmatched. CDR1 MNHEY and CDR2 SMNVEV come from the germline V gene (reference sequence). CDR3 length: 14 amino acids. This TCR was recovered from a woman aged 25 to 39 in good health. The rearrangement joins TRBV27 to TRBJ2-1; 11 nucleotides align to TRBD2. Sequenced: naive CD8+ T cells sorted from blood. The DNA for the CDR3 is TGTGCCAGCAAGGGACTAGCGGATTACAATGAGCAGTTCTTC. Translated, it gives CASKGLADYNEQFF.